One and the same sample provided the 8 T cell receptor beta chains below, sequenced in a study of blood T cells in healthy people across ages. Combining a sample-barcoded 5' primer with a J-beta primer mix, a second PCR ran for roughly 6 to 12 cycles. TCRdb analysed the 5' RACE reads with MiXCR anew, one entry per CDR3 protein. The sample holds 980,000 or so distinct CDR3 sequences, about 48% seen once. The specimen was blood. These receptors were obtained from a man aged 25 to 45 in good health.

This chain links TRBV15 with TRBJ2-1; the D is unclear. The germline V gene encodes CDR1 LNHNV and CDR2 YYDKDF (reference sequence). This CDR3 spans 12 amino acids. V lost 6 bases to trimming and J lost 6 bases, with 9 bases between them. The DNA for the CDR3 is TGTGCCACCAGGAGTGGGTTCAATGAGCAGTTCTTC. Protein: CATRSGFNEQFF.

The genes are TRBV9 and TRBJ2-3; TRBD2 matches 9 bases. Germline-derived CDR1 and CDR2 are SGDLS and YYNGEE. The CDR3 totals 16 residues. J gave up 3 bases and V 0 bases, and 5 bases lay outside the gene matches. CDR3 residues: CASSVVAGDGTDTQYF. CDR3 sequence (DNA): TGTGCCAGCAGCGTAGTAGCGGGGGACGGGACAGATACGCAGTATTTT.

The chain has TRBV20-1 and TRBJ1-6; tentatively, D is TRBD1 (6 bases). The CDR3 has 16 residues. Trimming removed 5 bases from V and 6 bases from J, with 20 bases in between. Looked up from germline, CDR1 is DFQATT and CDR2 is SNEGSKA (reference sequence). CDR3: CSAVRGGPPINSPLHF. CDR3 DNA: TGCAGTGCTGTCCGCGGGGGCCCTCCTATTAATTCACCCCTCCACTTT.

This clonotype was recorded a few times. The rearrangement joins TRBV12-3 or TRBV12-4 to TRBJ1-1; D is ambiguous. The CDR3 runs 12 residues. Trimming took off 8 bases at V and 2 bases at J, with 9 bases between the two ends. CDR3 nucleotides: TGTGCCAGCGTAAGAGAAAACACTGAAGCTTTCTTT. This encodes CASVRENTEAFF.

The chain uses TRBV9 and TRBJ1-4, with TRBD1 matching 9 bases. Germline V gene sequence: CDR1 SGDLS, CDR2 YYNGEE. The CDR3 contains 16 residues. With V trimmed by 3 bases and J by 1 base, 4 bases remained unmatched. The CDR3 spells CASSGGQGVTNEKLFF. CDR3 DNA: TGTGCCAGCAGCGGGGGACAGGGAGTAACTAATGAAAAACTGTTTTTT.

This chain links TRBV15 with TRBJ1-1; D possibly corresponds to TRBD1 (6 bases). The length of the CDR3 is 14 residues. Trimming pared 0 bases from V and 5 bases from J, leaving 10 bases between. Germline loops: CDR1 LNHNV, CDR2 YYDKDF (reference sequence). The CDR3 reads CATSRDQGWTEAFF. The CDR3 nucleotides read TGTGCCACCAGCAGAGATCAGGGGTGGACTGAAGCTTTCTTT.

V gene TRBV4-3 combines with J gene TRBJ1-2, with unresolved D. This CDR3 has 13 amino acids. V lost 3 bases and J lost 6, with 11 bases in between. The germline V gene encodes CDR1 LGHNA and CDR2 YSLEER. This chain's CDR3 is CASSQTSKNGYTF. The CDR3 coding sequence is TGCGCCAGCAGCCAGACGAGCAAGAATGGCTACACCTTC.

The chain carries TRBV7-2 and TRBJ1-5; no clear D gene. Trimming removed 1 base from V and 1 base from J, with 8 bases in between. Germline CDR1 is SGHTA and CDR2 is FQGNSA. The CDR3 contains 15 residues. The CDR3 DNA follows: TGTGCCAGCAGCTTAGTGGTGGAAAGCAATCAGCCCCAGCATTTT. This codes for CASSLVVESNQPQHF.